These 27 T cell receptor beta chains were sequenced from one sample in a study of cytotoxic CD8 clonotypes in ibrutinib-treated CLL. Clones were read by immunoSEQ multiplex PCR, and TCRdb kept only the in-frame ones, dropping some. The sample has 20,000 to 30,000 clones, around 73% seen once; the top ten hold about 10%. The material was PBMCs, obtained before ibrutinib treatment. These receptors originate from a human donor with chronic lymphocytic leukemia.

The rearrangement links TRBV6-4 to TRBJ1-2, with D perhaps TRBD1 (5 bases). The V and J ends lost 0 bases and 5 bases respectively, with 7 bases between them. From germline, CDR1 is MRHNA and CDR2 SNTAGT. This CDR3 has 13 amino acids. The CDR3 protein is CASSDSGGYGYTF. The CDR3 coding sequence is TGTGCCAGCAGTGACTCGGGGGGATATGGCTACACCTTC.

V and J are TRBV6-1 and TRBJ1-3; no clear D. This CDR3 is built from 12 residues. V was clipped by 6 bases and J by 4 bases, with 7 bases between them. CDR1 and CDR2 from the germline V gene are MNHNS and SASEGT. In nucleotides, the CDR3 is TGTGCCAGCAGCTTCCGAGGAAACACCATATATTTT. It translates to CASSFRGNTIYF.

The rearrangement joins TRBV9 to TRBJ2-2; 9 nucleotides align to TRBD2. The CDR3 has 16 amino acids. Germline loops: CDR1 SGDLS, CDR2 YYNGEE. V lost 2 bases to trimming and J lost 7 bases; unmatched junction nucleotides: 9. This CDR3 is CASSVVIAGAVGELFF. In DNA form, the CDR3 reads TGTGCCAGCAGCGTCGTCATAGCGGGAGCGGTCGGGGAGCTGTTTTTT.

The chain combines TRBV5-6 with TRBJ2-3, with 14 positions matching TRBD2. With V trimmed by 4 bases and J by 6 bases, 7 bases remained unmatched. Per germline, CDR1 SGHDT and CDR2 YYEEEE. This CDR3 has 16 amino acids. CDR3 loop: CASSALTSGRVDTQYF. CDR3 in DNA: TGTGCCAGCAGCGCCTTGACTAGCGGGAGGGTTGATACGCAGTATTTT.

This rearrangement joins TRBV19 to TRBJ1-3; maybe TRBD1 (6 bases). The CDR3 runs to 15 residues. Germline CDR1 and CDR2: LNHDA and SQIVND (reference sequence). V lost 6 bases and J lost 1, with 13 bases in between. CDR3 bases: TGTGCCAGTAGCCTGCGGACAGCATCTGGAAACACCATATATTTT. It translates to CASSLRTASGNTIYF.

This clone was picked up one time. The chain carries TRBV6-6 and TRBJ1-2, with 9 bases fitting TRBD1. This CDR3 comprises 13 residues. Per germline, CDR1 MNHNY and CDR2 SVGAGI (reference sequence). The junction had 2 bases not matched to a gene; V was cut back by 4 bases and J by 5 bases. The CDR3, as DNA: TGTGCCAGCAGTTTGGGGACAGGGTATGGCTACACCTTC. Amino acid sequence: CASSLGTGYGYTF.

The rearrangement joins TRBV29-1 to TRBJ2-5, with D perhaps TRBD2 (6 bases). The CDR3 runs to 13 residues. The germline gives CDR1 SQVTM, CDR2 ANQGSEA. V was pared by 1 base and J by 4 bases, with 10 bases between. CDR3: CSVEARRGETQYF. For the CDR3, the DNA is TGCAGCGTTGAAGCTAGGCGGGGAGAGACCCAGTACTTC. The variable domain in full, completed from reference TRBV29-1 and TRBJ2-5, reads SAVISQKPSRDICQRGTSLTIQCQVDSQVTMMFWYRQQPGQSLTLIATANQGSEATYESGFVIDKFPISRPNLTFSTLTVSNMSPEDSSIYLCSVEARRGETQYFGPGTRLLVL.

The chain couples TRBV2 to TRBJ2-3, with D possibly being TRBD2 (6 bases). V lost 5 bases and J lost 4, with 19 bases in between. Germline V gene lookup returns CDR1 SNHLY and CDR2 FYNNEI. This CDR3 has 16 amino acids. This chain's CDR3 is CASSPSGGLTADTQYF. DNA for the CDR3: TGTGCCAGCAGTCCTTCCGGCGGACTAACGGCAGATACGCAGTATTTT. The complete variable domain, with remaining parts taken from reference TRBV2 and TRBJ2-3, reads EPEVTQTPSHQVTQMGQEVILRCVPISNHLYFYWYRQILGQKVEFLVSFYNNEISEKSEIFDDQFSVERPDGSNFTLKIRSTKLEDSAMYFCASSPSGGLTADTQYFGPGTRLTVL.

In this sample, this clone turned up a few times. The J gene is TRBJ1-2, the V gene TRBV5-5, with D possibly TRBD1 on 5 matching bases. The V gene lost 0 bases and the J gene lost 3 bases, with 9 bases spanning the gap. The CDR3 is 14 amino acids. Germline-derived CDR1 and CDR2 are SGHKS and YYEKEE (reference sequence). The CDR3 here is CASSLGGADYGYTF. DNA of the CDR3: TGTGCCAGCAGCTTGGGGGGCGCGGACTATGGCTACACCTTC.

The chain is built from TRBV7-3 and TRBJ2-1, with D perhaps matching TRBD1 (5 bases). Germline CDR1 and CDR2: SGHTA and FQGTGA. The CDR3 consists of 13 residues. Trimming removed 5 bases from V and 6 bases from J, with 11 bases in between. CDR3 nucleotides: TGTGCCAGCAGCCGAAACCAGGGCAATGAGCAGTTCTTC. Protein sequence: CASSRNQGNEQFF.

V usage is TRBV6-5 and J usage is TRBJ1-5, with D maybe TRBD1 (6 bases). Trimming removed 6 bases at V and 4 bases at J, with 10 bases between. The CDR3 is 13 amino acids. CDR1 and CDR2 from the germline V gene are MNHEY and SVGAGI. The CDR3 sequence: CASSGQQNQPQHF. In nucleotides, the CDR3 is TGTGCCAGCAGCGGACAGCAAAATCAGCCCCAGCATTTT.

The chain has TRBV28 and TRBJ2-5; D call uncertain. The germline V gene encodes CDR1 MDHEN and CDR2 SYDVKM. This CDR3 has 16 amino acids. Trimming stripped 6 bases from V and 7 bases from J, with 24 bases between. CDR3 loop: CASRPTNGPPFGTQYF. The DNA of the CDR3 is TGTGCCAGCAGACCAACCAACGGGCCCCCATTTGGGACCCAGTACTTC.

The CDR3 DNA sequence: TGTGCCACCAGCAGAGGCCAGGCAACCTACGAGCAGTACTTC. It translates to CATSRGQATYEQYF. The V call is TRBV15, the J call TRBJ2-7; D not resolved. Per the germline V gene, CDR1 is LNHNV and CDR2 is YYDKDF (reference sequence). V dropped 1 base and J dropped 2 bases, with 9 bases sitting between them. This CDR3 has 14 amino acids.

The V gene is TRBV11-2, the J gene TRBJ2-1; 13 bases are a match to TRBD2. The ends lost 0 bases at V and 3 bases at J; junction bases unmatched: 8. Looked up from germline, CDR1 is SGHAT and CDR2 is FQNNGV. This CDR3 is built from 19 residues. The chain's CDR3 is CASSLDQLAGGQGYNEQFF. The CDR3, as DNA: TGTGCCAGCAGCTTAGATCAACTAGCGGGAGGGCAGGGCTACAATGAGCAGTTCTTC.

In its sample, this clone was seen once. The genes are TRBV6-6 and TRBJ2-5; no reliable D call. The germline V gene has CDR1 MNHNY and CDR2 SVGAGI (reference sequence). The V gene lost 5 bases and the J gene lost 5 bases, with 6 bases spanning the gap. This CDR3 has 11 residues. The CDR3 coding sequence is TGTGCCAGCAGTGTGGGGGAGACCCAGTACTTC. It is translated as CASSVGETQYF.

The chain is built from TRBV2 and TRBJ1-1; D might be TRBD1 (5 bases). The CDR3 has 14 residues. V was clipped by 5 bases and J by 4 bases, with 14 bases between them. The germline V gene encodes CDR1 SNHLY and CDR2 FYNNEI. The CDR3 here is CASSTPWGGTEAFF. CDR3 nucleotides: TGTGCCAGCAGTACCCCCTGGGGCGGCACTGAAGCTTTCTTT.

This chain uses TRBV7-3 with TRBJ2-2, with TRBD2 matching over 10 bases. The CDR3 has 16 amino acids. Germline-derived CDR1 and CDR2 are SGHTA and FQGTGA. J was trimmed by 3 bases and V by 1 base; bases with no gene match: 2. CDR3 sequence: CASSLNLAGDTGELFF. CDR3 DNA: TGTGCCAGCAGCTTAAATCTAGCGGGAGACACCGGGGAGCTGTTTTTT.

V gene TRBV19 combines with J gene TRBJ1-1; D is perhaps TRBD1 (5 bases). CDR1 is LNHDA, CDR2 SQIVND, per germline (reference sequence). The V and J ends lost 6 bases and 5 bases respectively, with 13 bases between them. The CDR3 spans 13 residues. The CDR3: CASSGGIGTEAFF. The CDR3 DNA reads TGTGCCAGTAGCGGGGGGATCGGGACTGAAGCTTTCTTT.

The chain carries TRBV14 and TRBJ2-6, with D perhaps matching TRBD1 (5 bases). Trimming took 4 bases from V and 4 from J, leaving 11 bases between them. The germline gives CDR1 SGHDN, CDR2 FVKESK. CDR3 length: 15 amino acids. The CDR3 sequence: CASSPWGAGANVLTF. CDR3 bases: TGTGCCAGCAGCCCCTGGGGCGCGGGGGCCAACGTCCTGACTTTC. The whole variable domain, filled in from reference TRBV14 and TRBJ2-6, reads EAGVTQFPSHSVIEKGQTVTLRCDPISGHDNLYWYRRVMGKEIKFLLHFVKESKQDESGMPNNRFLAERTGGTYSTLKVQPAELEDSGVYFCASSPWGAGANVLTFGAGSRLTVL.

The genes are TRBV5-1 and TRBJ2-5; D is ambiguous. Germline V gene data show CDR1 as SGHRS and CDR2 as YFSETQ. The V gene lost 1 base and the J gene lost 4 bases, with 8 bases spanning the gap. The CDR3 consists of 13 residues. CDR3 sequence: CASSLFTLETQYF. The CDR3 DNA reads as TGCGCCAGCAGCTTGTTCACTTTAGAGACCCAGTACTTC.

The chain carries TRBV11-2 and TRBJ2-5; TRBD2 might be the D (6 bases). Germline assignment: CDR1 SGHAT and CDR2 FQNNGV. Trimming cost V 1 base and J 1 base, with 10 bases left between them. The CDR3 is 15 amino acids. The CDR3: CASSLVGGVQETQYF. DNA of the CDR3: TGTGCCAGCAGCTTAGTTGGCGGGGTCCAAGAGACCCAGTACTTC.

The rearrangement joins TRBV6-5 to TRBJ2-7; 8 positions match TRBD1. Germline values: CDR1 MNHEY, CDR2 SVGAGI. The CDR3 length is 14 residues. Germline trimming cut 4 bases from V and 7 bases from J; bases unmatched to any gene: 9. The CDR3 protein is CASSFHGTGGEQYF. The DNA for the CDR3 is TGTGCCAGCAGTTTTCACGGGACAGGTGGTGAGCAGTACTTC.

This clone has just a few counts. The chain links TRBV7-9 to TRBJ2-2; the match to TRBD2 covers 8 bases. Losses at the gene ends were 1 base for V and 6 bases for J; bases not matched to a gene: 7. The CDR3 covers 16 residues. The germline CDR1 and CDR2 sequences are SEHNR and FQNEAQ (reference sequence). The CDR3 region is CASSLGSGLEAGELFF. CDR3 sequence (DNA): TGTGCCAGCAGCTTAGGCTCGGGACTAGAGGCCGGGGAGCTGTTTTTT.

V gene TRBV11-2 combines with J gene TRBJ2-4, with TRBD2 matching 7 bases. V shed 2 bases and J 3 bases; nucleotides not matched to a gene: 1. CDR3 length: 14 residues. In germline, CDR1 is SGHAT, CDR2 FQNNGV. In DNA, the CDR3 is TGTGCCAGCAGCTTAACGGGAGGCAAAAACATTCAGTACTTC. Its protein product is CASSLTGGKNIQYF.

This rearrangement joins TRBV10-2 to TRBJ2-2; D possibly corresponds to TRBD1 (6 bases). Trimming removed 8 bases from V and 5 bases from J, with 15 bases in between. This CDR3 comprises 14 residues. Germline CDR1 reads WSHSY; CDR2 reads SAAADI. In DNA, the CDR3 is TGCGCCAGCCGGCTTGTGGGGGCGACCGGGGAGCTGTTTTTT. It is translated as CASRLVGATGELFF.

The chain employs TRBV6-5 and TRBJ2-7; D unresolved. The length of the CDR3 is 13 residues. V lost 5 bases and J lost 0, with 8 bases in between. Germline V CDR1 and CDR2: MNHEY, SVGAGI. The CDR3 loop is CASSTSSSYEQYF. In DNA form, the CDR3 reads TGTGCCAGCAGTACGAGTAGCTCCTACGAGCAGTACTTC.

The chain couples TRBV5-4 to TRBJ1-1; the match to TRBD1 covers 8 bases. Germline lookup yields CDR1 SGHNT and CDR2 YYREEE (reference sequence). The length of the CDR3 is 14 residues. With V trimmed by 2 bases and J by 3 bases, 3 bases remained unmatched. The CDR3 is CASSFTGGYTEAFF. Here the CDR3 DNA reads TGTGCCAGCAGCTTTACAGGGGGTTACACTGAAGCTTTCTTT.